A single sample gave rise to the 12 T cell receptor beta chains below, sequenced in a study of T cell responses to AZD1222 COVID-19 vaccine (dated by TCRdb to 2020 to 2022). Receptor amplification or capture employed the immunoSEQ multiplex PCR assay. TCRdb carries this immuneACCESS record with in-frame sequences only. Its versions omit some clonotypes, under half of them owing to an unresolved V gene in the studies checked, with the rest unexplained. Within this sample are approximately 150,000 clones, with roughly 92% of them counted one time only. Approximately 1.2% of the sample belongs to the ten largest clones. The meaning of the sample's time point label: about 28 days (+/-7) after the second vaccine dose. Here the sequenced sample was peripheral blood, taken 28 days after the second AZD1222 dose. The receptor set was obtained from an adult who received the AZD1222 COVID-19 vaccine.

The chain is built from TRBV6-6 and TRBJ2-7, with 10 bases matching TRBD2. Germline V gene lookup returns CDR1 MNHNY and CDR2 SVGAGI (reference sequence). The junction had 6 bases not matched to a gene; V was cut back by 6 bases and J by 1 base. This CDR3 is built from 15 residues. CDR3 residues: CASRLGTSASYEQYF. DNA for the CDR3: TGTGCCAGCAGGCTAGGGACTAGCGCATCCTACGAGCAGTACTTC.

This chain uses TRBV10-3 with TRBJ2-7; 8 positions match TRBD1. V lost 0 bases, J lost 12 bases, and 10 bases stayed unmatched. CDR1 and CDR2 (germline): ENHRY, SYGVKD. This CDR3 region has 14 residues. The CDR3 DNA reads TGTGCCATCAGTGAGTCGAGTACGGGACAGGAGGTGTACTTC. Protein: CAISESSTGQEVYF.

A single count supports this clone. The rearrangement joins TRBV3-1 (or the pseudogene TRBV3-2) to TRBJ1-1, with D perhaps TRBD1 (5 bases). Deletions cut 5 bases from V and 11 bases from J, with 24 bases between. Germline V gene sequence: CDR1 LGHDT, CDR2 YNNKEL (reference sequence). CDR3 length equals 15 residues. CDR3 residues: CASSSPWLMGREAFF. CDR3 DNA: TGTGCCAGCAGCTCCCCTTGGCTTATGGGACGGGAGGCTTTCTTT.

The chain couples TRBV9 to TRBJ1-2, with D tentatively TRBD1 (5 bases). This CDR3 has 13 amino acids. Trimming left V 0 bases short and J 4 bases short, with 7 bases between. Germline lookup yields CDR1 SGDLS and CDR2 YYNGEE. The CDR3 DNA sequence: TGTGCCAGCAGCGTAGGGGGGACCTATGGCTACACCTTC. Translating it yields CASSVGGTYGYTF. Variable domain in full (rest from reference TRBV9 and TRBJ1-2): DSGVTQTPKHLITATGQRVTLRCSPRSGDLSVYWYQQSLDQGLQFLIQYYNGEERAKGNILERFSAQQFPDLHSELNLSSLELGDSALYFCASSVGGTYGYTFGSGTRLTVV.

This chain uses TRBV4-1 with TRBJ1-1, with D tentatively TRBD1 (5 bases). V was clipped by 2 bases and J by 1 base, with 8 bases between them. This CDR3 region has 14 residues. The germline V gene has CDR1 MGHRA and CDR2 YSYEKL. The CDR3 reads CASSQTQANTEAFF. In DNA form, the CDR3 reads TGCGCCAGCAGCCAAACACAGGCGAACACTGAAGCTTTCTTT.

The chain has TRBV28 and TRBJ1-1; D unresolved. The CDR3 spans 15 residues. The germline gives CDR1 MDHEN, CDR2 SYDVKM. V dropped 0 bases and J dropped 1 base, with 9 bases sitting between them. The CDR3 loop reads CASSLWVAENTEAFF. As DNA, the CDR3 is TGTGCCAGCAGTTTATGGGTTGCAGAGAACACTGAAGCTTTCTTT. The entire variable domain, with the rest obtained from reference TRBV28 and TRBJ1-1, is as follows: DVKVTQSSRYLVKRTGEKVFLECVQDMDHENMFWYRQDPGLGLRLIYFSYDVKMKEKGDIPEGYSVSREKKERFSLILESASTNQTSMYLCASSLWVAENTEAFFGQGTRLTVV.

The V call is TRBV7-2, the J call TRBJ1-5; TRBD1 matches 8 bases. Germline V CDR1 and CDR2: SGHTA, FQGNSA. This CDR3 spans 14 amino acids. Trimming took 5 bases from V and 2 from J; bases not matched to a gene: 2. Written as DNA, the CDR3 is TGTGCCAGCAGCGCGGACAGGGGCAATCAGCCCCAGCATTTT. Residues: CASSADRGNQPQHF.

The rearrangement joins TRBV5-1 to TRBJ1-4; 8 bases match TRBD1. CDR1 is SGHRS, CDR2 YFSETQ, per germline. Trimming removed 3 bases from V and 8 bases from J; junction bases left unmatched: 3. The CDR3 runs to 13 residues. CDR3 loop: CASSSQGAEKLFF. Here the CDR3 DNA reads TGCGCCAGCAGCTCTCAGGGGGCAGAAAAACTGTTTTTT.

The chain recombines TRBV7-8 with TRBJ1-5; D gene unclear. CDR3 length: 15 amino acids. CDR1 SGHVS and CDR2 FQNEAQ come from the germline V gene. The V end was cut by 5 bases, the J end by 0 bases, with 11 bases between. For the CDR3, the DNA is TGTGCCAGCAGCAAACAGAGAGGTAGCAATCAGCCCCAGCATTTT. As protein: CASSKQRGSNQPQHF.

This chain uses TRBV9 with TRBJ2-7; D is perhaps TRBD1 (5 bases). Trimming left V 0 bases short and J 0 bases short, with 7 bases between. CDR1 and CDR2 (germline): SGDLS, YYNGEE. This CDR3 spans 14 amino acids. The CDR3, as DNA: TGTGCCAGCAGCGTAGGGACAAACTCCTACGAGCAGTACTTC. Protein sequence: CASSVGTNSYEQYF.

The chain is built from TRBV19 and TRBJ1-3; possible D gene TRBD1, 5 bases. The CDR3 has 15 amino acids. Germline V lookup: CDR1 LNHDA, CDR2 SQIVND (reference sequence). V lost 4 bases and J 0 bases, leaving 10 bases between the germline ends. The CDR3 DNA follows: TGTGCCAGTAGTACGGGACGGAGCTCTGGAAACACCATATATTTT. Translated: CASSTGRSSGNTIYF.

The gene calls are TRBV11-2 and TRBJ1-6; D ambiguous. Looked up from germline, CDR1 is SGHAT and CDR2 is FQNNGV. The CDR3 covers 12 residues. V lost 5 bases, J lost 9 bases, and 8 bases lay in between. CDR3 residues: CASSVRLSPLHF. DNA for the CDR3: TGTGCCAGCAGCGTCCGGCTTTCACCCCTCCACTTT.